The 10 T cell receptor beta chains below come from one sample, sequenced in a study of OX40 agonist ivuxolimab in advanced cancers. TCRdb's copy holds only in-frame clones and misses some; the assay was immunoSEQ multiplex PCR. The sample includes some 65,000 clones, over 75% of them seen just once. The material sequenced was CD4+ or CD8+ T cells sorted from blood, taken in a trial of the OX40 agonist ivuxolimab. These receptors were collected from an adult with an advanced solid tumor such as melanoma, head and neck, liver or kidney cancer.

The rearrangement links TRBV29-1 to TRBJ2-1, with D hard to call. Germline values: CDR1 SQVTM, CDR2 ANQGSEA. The ends were cut back, 7 bases at V and 2 bases at J, with 9 bases in the middle. CDR3 size: 12 residues. CDR3 sequence: CSGKGTYNEQFF. The CDR3 bases are TGCAGCGGGAAAGGGACCTACAATGAGCAGTTCTTC.

The chain is built from TRBV7-9 and TRBJ2-7; 15 bases match TRBD2. The CDR3 runs to 15 residues. Trimming took 6 bases from V and 4 from J; bases not matched to a gene: 4. CDR1 and CDR2 (germline): SEHNR, FQNEAQ (reference sequence). CDR3: CASRRTSGGAYEQYF. CDR3 in DNA: TGTGCCAGCAGACGGACTAGCGGGGGGGCATACGAGCAGTACTTC.

This chain links TRBV19 with TRBJ2-1; the match to TRBD1 covers 11 bases. The V gene end was trimmed by 5 bases and the J gene end by 8 bases; junction bases not matched to a gene: 2. The CDR3 consists of 13 residues. Germline CDR1 LNHDA, CDR2 SQIVND (reference sequence). For the CDR3, the DNA is TGTGCCAGTAGTGGACAGGGGGCGCATGAGCAGTTCTTC. Translated: CASSGQGAHEQFF.

The chain links TRBV7-3 to TRBJ2-2; 8 nucleotides align to TRBD1. The CDR3 length is 15 residues. From germline, CDR1 is SGHTA and CDR2 FQGTGA. V lost 2 bases to trimming and J lost 9 bases; unmatched junction nucleotides: 8. CDR3 nucleotides: TGTGCCAGCAGCTTACAGGGGGCGCCGGAACGGGAGCTGTTTTTT. It specifies CASSLQGAPERELFF.

This rearrangement joins TRBV2 to TRBJ1-6, with 8 nucleotides matching TRBD1. Unmatched junction bases numbered 10, after V lost 8 bases and J lost 7 bases. CDR1 is SNHLY, CDR2 FYNNEI, per germline. The CDR3 is 15 amino acids. CDR3 coding DNA: TGTGCCAGCCATACTCAGGGGGCACAGAATTCACCCCTCCACTTT. It codes for CASHTQGAQNSPLHF.

The CDR3: CASRPSGAPNYGYTF. CDR3 nucleotide sequence: TGTGCCAGCAGACCCTCAGGGGCTCCTAACTATGGCTACACCTTC. The chain is built from TRBV6-5 and TRBJ1-2; possible D gene TRBD1, 6 bases. V was shortened by 6 bases and J by 0 bases, with 14 bases between the two germline ends. This CDR3 is 15 amino acids long. Germline CDR1 reads MNHEY; CDR2 reads SVGAGI.

The chain carries TRBV7-3 and TRBJ2-2; D is perhaps TRBD1 (5 bases). This CDR3 contains 13 residues. CDR1 SGHTA and CDR2 FQGTGA come from the germline V gene. V dropped 6 bases and J dropped 7 bases, with 12 bases sitting between them. The CDR3 bases are TGTGCCAGCAGTCACGGGCAGGGCGGGGAGCTGTTTTTT. As protein: CASSHGQGGELFF.

The rearrangement links TRBV2 to TRBJ1-4; D gene ambiguous. V lost 4 bases and J 0 bases, leaving 9 bases between the germline ends. Germline CDR1 SNHLY, CDR2 FYNNEI. The CDR3 length is 15 residues. The CDR3 protein is CASSARGTTNEKLFF. In nucleotides, the CDR3 is TGTGCCAGCAGTGCGAGAGGGACAACTAATGAAAAACTGTTTTTT.

This rearrangement joins TRBV9 to TRBJ1-6; D unclear. Germline CDR1 and CDR2: SGDLS and YYNGEE. CDR3 length: 15 residues. The V and J ends lost 1 base and 5 bases respectively, with 10 bases between them. The CDR3 bases are TGTGCCAGCAGCGTACAAGCAACTAATAATTCACCCCTCCACTTT. Translation gives CASSVQATNNSPLHF.

The chain combines TRBV16 with TRBJ1-3, with TRBD1 identical over 7 bases. The CDR3 consists of 16 residues. Germline trimming cut 2 bases from V and 10 bases from J; bases unmatched to any gene: 14. Germline lookup yields CDR1 KGHSY and CDR2 FQNENV. The CDR3: CASSQSSLTGIGTIYF. The CDR3 nucleotides read TGTGCCAGCAGCCAAAGCTCCTTGACAGGGATTGGAACCATATATTTT.